Sequencing of this T cell receptor (beta chain) was carried out in a study of CD8+ T cells in alopecia areata. Whole-study results and caveats: Any link of baseline CD8+ expansion to response, resting on one nonresponder, remains uncertain.

Treatment here: oral pan-JAK inhibitor, 5-10 mg twice daily. Peripheral blood samples and lesional scalp punch biopsies were obtained from alopecia areata patients. In the case of this clone: Its antigen is still unknown.

Germline V gene lookup returns CDR1 LGHNA and CDR2 YNFKEQ. The CDR3 has 15 amino acids. Trimming removed 5 bases from V and 6 bases from J, with 19 bases in between. The authors extracted RNA and reverse transcribed it into cDNA as the sequencing template. TCRdb's table, derived via immunoSEQ multiplex PCR, lists solely in-frame clones and lacks some. Of more than 90,000 clones in the sample, roughly 63% were seen once. The sequence was obtained from a human donor with alopecia areata. The sample consisted of CD8+ T cells sorted from blood, taken at week 4, from a patient treated with tofacitinib. V usage is TRBV4-2 and J usage is TRBJ1-1, with D maybe TRBD1 (6 bases). CDR3 protein: CASSVLGEGVAEAFF. The CDR3 DNA reads TGTGCCAGCAGCGTCTTAGGTGAGGGGGTTGCTGAAGCTTTCTTT.